Listed below are T cell receptor beta chains from one sample, sequenced in a study of blood T cells in healthy people across ages. TCRdb called the 5' RACE reads again in MiXCR, with one record for every CDR3 protein. The data contain hundreds of thousands of distinct CDR3 sequences, more than 40% of them seen just once; the ten biggest clones take up approximately 22%. Sample: blood. The receptors here all came from a woman aged 55-69 years in good health. Both conserved end residues are part of each CDR3. The D gene is left open where the match is weak. The size field is filled for only some rows; it gives once, few, many or a size class.

TRBV15	.	TRBD1	TRBJ1-4	CATSRAWALSRDRGGATNEKLFF	TGTGCCACCAGCAGAGCCTGGGCCTTATCACGGGACAGGGGTGGTGCAACTAATGAAAAACTGTTTTTT
TRBV5-1	.	TRBD1	TRBJ1-4	CASNGQGGNEKLFF	TGCGCCAGCAACGGACAGGGGGGTAATGAAAAACTGTTTTTT
TRBV7-2	many	.	TRBJ2-7	CASSQAGGYEQYF	TGTGCCAGCAGCCAAGCTGGGGGCTACGAGCAGTACTTC
TRBV20-1	few	TRBD2	TRBJ2-3	CSARVGLAGPLGPDTQYF	TGCAGTGCTAGAGTCGGCTTAGCGGGACCCCTAGGACCAGATACGCAGTATTTT
TRBV25-1	.	TRBD1	TRBJ2-1	CASRGAGGRDEQFF	TGTGCCAGCAGGGGGGCAGGGGGTAGGGATGAGCAGTTCTTC
TRBV20-1	.	.	TRBJ1-1	CSVPPSGVRGDTEAFF	TGCAGTGTCCCCCCGAGCGGGGTTAGGGGGGACACTGAAGCTTTCTTT
TRBV20-1	.	.	TRBJ1-2	CSASHSGGANYGYTF	TGCAGTGCTTCCCACTCCGGGGGAGCAAACTATGGCTACACCTTC
TRBV7-2	.	.	TRBJ2-7	CASSLGGTRVEQYF	TGTGCCAGCAGCTTGGGCGGGACCCGGGTCGAGCAGTACTTC
TRBV6-2/TRBV6-3	many	.	TRBJ2-6	CASSYSGPAGANVLTF	TGTGCCAGCAGTTACTCAGGTCCGGCTGGGGCCAACGTCCTGACTTTC
TRBV7-9	.	.	TRBJ1-5	CASSLGYPNQPQHF	TGTGCCAGCAGCTTGGGGTATCCGAATCAGCCCCAGCATTTT
TRBV10-3	few	TRBD1	TRBJ2-7	CAISDPSPREAGTENYEQYF	TGTGCCATCAGTGACCCGTCGCCCCGCGAGGCCGGGACAGAGAACTACGAGCAGTACTTC
TRBV4-1	.	TRBD1	TRBJ2-7	CASSEGDRSYEQYF	TGCGCCAGCAGCGAGGGGGACAGGAGCTACGAGCAGTACTTC
TRBV5-1	.	.	TRBJ2-1	CASSTSTSNSLHEQFF	TGCGCCAGCAGCACCTCGACTAGTAATAGTTTGCATGAGCAGTTCTTC
TRBV7-9	once	.	TRBJ1-1	CASSNLDAEAFF	TGTGCCAGCAGCAATCTCGATGCGGAAGCTTTCTTT
TRBV7-2	.	TRBD2	TRBJ2-1	CASSLGGLAGEQIEQFF	TGTGCCAGCAGCTTAGGGGGACTAGCGGGGGAGCAAATTGAGCAGTTCTTC
TRBV5-1	.	TRBD1	TRBJ1-5	CASSMGQGARDGNQPQHF	TGCGCCAGCAGCATGGGACAGGGGGCTCGAGATGGTAATCAGCCCCAGCATTTT
TRBV20-1	.	TRBD1	TRBJ1-5	CSAMDRGGQPQHF	TGCAGTGCTATGGACAGGGGCGGACAGCCCCAGCATTTT
TRBV12-3/TRBV12-4	few	TRBD2	TRBJ2-1	CASSLGGLAGIYNEQFF	TGTGCCAGCAGTTTGGGGGGACTAGCGGGAATCTACAATGAGCAGTTCTTC
TRBV12-3/TRBV12-4	few	.	TRBJ2-1	CASRQAGTNNEQFF	TGTGCCAGCAGACAAGCCGGGACGAACAATGAGCAGTTCTTC
TRBV13	.	.	TRBJ2-3	CASSLETGAGRTDTQYF	TGTGCCAGCAGCTTAGAAACGGGGGCGGGACGCACAGATACGCAGTATTTT
TRBV5-1	.	TRBD1	TRBJ2-5	CASSPLWRQGVQETQYF	TGCGCCAGCAGCCCCTTATGGCGACAGGGGGTACAAGAGACCCAGTACTTC
TRBV12-3/TRBV12-4	.	TRBD1	TRBJ2-4	CASSPGQGVTKNIQYF	TGTGCCAGCAGTCCCGGACAGGGAGTAACCAAAAACATTCAGTACTTC
TRBV27	.	TRBD1	TRBJ2-1	CASSLSLTRGSYNEQFF	TGTGCCAGCAGTTTATCATTGACCAGGGGGTCCTACAATGAGCAGTTCTTC
TRBV18	.	.	TRBJ2-3	CASAPPGTAGTDTQYF	TGTGCCAGCGCGCCCCCGGGGACGGCGGGCACAGATACGCAGTATTTT
TRBV20-1	few	.	TRBJ2-5	CSASGLVLETQYF	TGCAGTGCTAGTGGGCTAGTTTTAGAGACCCAGTACTTC
TRBV12-3/TRBV12-4	.	TRBD1	TRBJ2-1	CASKVTGVDEQFF	TGTGCCAGTAAGGTGACAGGGGTCGATGAGCAGTTCTTC
TRBV28	few	TRBD1	TRBJ1-1	CATMGQLNTEAFF	TGTGCCACCATGGGACAGTTGAACACTGAAGCTTTCTTT
TRBV7-2	.	TRBD2	TRBJ2-5	CASSHPAGHRETQYF	TGTGCCAGCAGCCATCCAGCGGGGCATCGAGAGACCCAGTACTTC
TRBV20-1	few	.	TRBJ1-2	CSARAVRFYGYTF	TGCAGTGCTAGAGCTGTCCGTTTCTATGGCTACACCTTC
TRBV10-3	many	.	TRBJ2-5	CAISESRGSNQETQYF	TGTGCCATCAGTGAGTCAAGGGGTAGTAACCAAGAGACCCAGTACTTC
TRBV5-5	few	TRBD2	TRBJ2-3	CASSFAGRLDTQYF	TGTGCCAGCAGCTTTGCCGGGAGGTTAGATACGCAGTATTTT
TRBV24-1	.	.	TRBJ2-1	CATSDLGNEQFF	TGTGCCACCAGTGATTTGGGCAATGAGCAGTTCTTC